This TCR beta chain was sequenced for a study of blood T cell repertoires in COVID-19. Study-wide context: COVID-19 samples collected from the United States, Italy and Spain covered acute and convalescent phases. Sample material is recorded as cDNA or gDNA derived from T cells, B-cell-depleted T cells, or PBMCs.

Per the study methods: Amplified reference gene primers provided the basis for estimating nucleated cell counts. Generated by immunoSEQ multiplex PCR, the TCRdb table keeps only in-frame clones and is missing some. V and J calls and clone size follow that table, whereas D and trimming were derived from the DNA. The sample yields about 160,000 clones, approximately 85% seen once. V lost 0 bases to trimming and J lost 8 bases, with 25 bases between them. Germline V gene sequence: CDR1 MRHNA, CDR2 SNTAGT. The CDR3 covers 18 residues. Sample: peripheral blood. The chain recombines TRBV6-4 with TRBJ1-2, with D unresolved. The receptor's source is a man aged 35 to 55 with acute or convalescent COVID-19. The CDR3 is CASSDSGSVSLTGEGYTF. DNA of the CDR3: TGTGCCAGCAGTGACTCGGGCAGTGTTTCCCTCACCGGGGAGGGCTACACCTTC.